This TCR beta chain was sequenced during a study of beta chain features in type 1 diabetes. Study-level results: Fewer insertions but more deletions were seen at VDJ junctions in type 1 diabetes patients. A closer apparent resemblance between naive, central memory and Treg TCRB repertoires was seen in patients than in healthy donors. Patients with Type 1 diabetes showed moderately but significantly shorter TCRB CDR3s in all four CD4+ subsets.

Each sorted fraction was over 95% pure. Germline CDR1 reads ENHRY; CDR2 reads SYGVKD. V trimming: 6 bases; J trimming: 8 bases; junction bases outside the gene matches: 12. The CDR3 covers 16 residues. Every bit of the isolated RNA underwent reverse transcription, so sequencing read expressed TCRB transcripts. TCRdb keeps only in-frame clones here, not all; method: immunoSEQ multiplex PCR. Counted here are 300,000 to 450,000 clones, around 10% occurring once; the ten biggest clones make up approximately 0.6%. In its sample, this clone was seen a few times. Its matching antigen is unknown. The chain uses TRBV10-3 and TRBJ2-1, with 11 bases that match TRBD1. The source of this sequence is a man aged 30 to 39 with type 1 diabetes. Sequencing was performed on central memory CD4+ T cells from blood. The CDR3 DNA follows: TGTGCCATCAGGATGGGGACAGGGGGACAATTGGATGAGCAGTTCTTC. It translates to CAIRMGTGGQLDEQFF.